Each of the 30 T cell receptor beta chains below was sequenced from the same sample in a study of shared T cell receptors in the human thymus. Sequencing used immunoSEQ multiplex PCR; TCRdb keeps in-frame clones, though not all of them. This sample has some 700,000 clones, with approximately 85% found just once. The data were also submitted as part of a second study, on human thymus T cells.

The specimen was thymocytes. The receptors originated from a girl under three years old with a congenital heart defect.

This clone was recorded only once. This chain links TRBV5-4 with TRBJ2-5; no definite D call. With the DNA end fitting TRBJ2-7 better, the J assignment may be wrong. The germline V gene has CDR1 SGHNT and CDR2 YYREEE (reference sequence). The CDR3 contains 18 residues. This chain's CDR3 is CASSLDRAAPWGSYEQYF. CDR3 in DNA: TGTGCCAGCAGCTTGGATAGGGCAGCCCCTTGGGGCTCCTACGAGCAGTACTTC.

This chain links TRBV6-6 with TRBJ1-2; tentatively, D is TRBD1 (5 bases). The ends were cut back, 2 bases at V and 2 bases at J, with 9 bases in the middle. CDR3 size: 14 residues. The germline gives CDR1 MNHNY, CDR2 SVGAGI (reference sequence). The CDR3 DNA sequence: TGTGCCAGCAGTTACACAGGCGACAACTATGGCTACACCTTC. It translates to CASSYTGDNYGYTF.

The chain employs TRBV4-1 and TRBJ2-1, with 9 bases fitting TRBD1. With 4 bases clipped from V and 5 bases from J, the junction kept 12 bases outside the gene matches. Germline CDR1 is MGHRA and CDR2 is YSYEKL. The CDR3 length is 17 residues. CDR3 region: CASSPISPQGADNEQFF. DNA for the CDR3: TGCGCCAGCAGCCCTATATCCCCACAGGGGGCCGACAATGAGCAGTTCTTC.

This clone occurred once. This rearrangement joins TRBV2 to TRBJ1-1; tentative D call: TRBD1 (6 bases). V lost 8 bases, J lost 0 bases, and 13 bases lay in between. The CDR3 length is 14 residues. CDR1 and CDR2 (germline): SNHLY, FYNNEI. Here the CDR3 reads CASCATGVNTEAFF. DNA for the CDR3: TGTGCCAGCTGCGCGACAGGCGTGAACACTGAAGCTTTCTTT. Full variable domain (rest looked up from reference TRBV2 and TRBJ1-1): EPEVTQTPSHQVTQMGQEVILRCVPISNHLYFYWYRQILGQKVEFLVSFYNNEISEKSEIFDDQFSVERPDGSNFTLKIRSTKLEDSAMYFCASCATGVNTEAFFGQGTRLTVV.

This clone was observed a handful of times. The chain employs TRBV5-6 and TRBJ1-2, with D perhaps matching TRBD1 (6 bases). The CDR3 contains 17 residues. V was pared by 0 bases and J by 7 bases, with 22 bases between. The germline CDR1 and CDR2 sequences are SGHDT and YYEEEE. DNA for the CDR3: TGTGCCAGCAGCTTGGTGCCCATCCAGGGGCCTGGGGGTGGCTACACCTTC. Translated, it gives CASSLVPIQGPGGGYTF.

This clone was seen once. The rearrangement joins TRBV11-3 to TRBJ2-5; TRBD1 agrees at 8 bases. Trimming took 5 bases from V and 5 from J; bases not matched to a gene: 4. The CDR3 length is 13 residues. Germline CDR1 reads SGHNT; CDR2 reads YENEEA. The CDR3 spells CASSPGGWETQYF. The CDR3 nucleotides are TGTGCCAGCAGCCCAGGGGGCTGGGAGACCCAGTACTTC.

The genes are TRBV19 and TRBJ1-6, with 10 bases matching TRBD1. This CDR3 has 15 residues. The V gene's germline CDR1 is LNHDA and CDR2 SQIVND (reference sequence). Trimming cost V 6 bases and J 8 bases; bases outside gene matches: 7. The CDR3 reads CASSFDGQGDSPLHF. The CDR3 region has the DNA TGTGCCAGTAGCTTCGATGGACAGGGGGATTCACCCCTCCACTTT.

The chain links TRBV7-9 to TRBJ1-1; 7 nucleotides match TRBD1. Per germline, CDR1 SEHNR and CDR2 FQNEAQ (reference sequence). The V segment lost 1 base and the J segment 3 bases; nucleotides outside the gene matches: 17. CDR3 length: 19 residues. The CDR3 loop reads CASSLGTLKTDRDDTEAFF. CDR3 bases: TGTGCCAGCAGCTTAGGAACCCTTAAAACCGACAGGGATGACACTGAAGCTTTCTTT.

This sequence joins TRBV7-2 and TRBJ2-1; perhaps TRBD1 as D (5 bases). The CDR3 is 16 amino acids. From germline, CDR1 is SGHTA and CDR2 FQGNSA. V was clipped by 5 bases and J by 3 bases, with 17 bases between them. The CDR3 coding sequence is TGTGCCAGCAGCAAAGGGGCGGAACGCTTCTACAATGAGCAGTTCTTC. Its translation: CASSKGAERFYNEQFF. The whole variable domain, filled in from reference TRBV7-2 and TRBJ2-1, reads GAGVSQSPSNKVTEKGKDVELRCDPISGHTALYWYRQSLGQGLEFLIYFQGNSAPDKSGLPSDRFSAERTGGSVSTLTIQRTQQEDSAVYLCASSKGAERFYNEQFFGPGTRLTVL.

The gene calls are TRBV7-6 and TRBJ2-7; 7 bases align to TRBD1. Germline V gene data show CDR1 as SGHVS and CDR2 as FNYEAQ. V was pared by 4 bases and J by 1 base, with 16 bases of the junction left unmatched. CDR3 size: 18 residues. CDR3 coding DNA: TGTGCCAGCAGCTGGGAATGGGACAGACAAGACCGTTCCTACGAGCAGTACTTC. Its protein product is CASSWEWDRQDRSYEQYF. The full variable domain, rest sourced from reference TRBV7-6 and TRBJ2-7, is GAGVSQSPRYKVTKRGQDVALRCDPISGHVSLYWYRQALGQGPEFLTYFNYEAQQDKSGLPNDRFSAERPEGSISTLTIQRTEQRDSAMYRCASSWEWDRQDRSYEQYFGPGTRLTVT.

The chain links TRBV7-6 to TRBJ2-3, with D maybe TRBD1 (5 bases). Deletions cut 1 base from V and 2 bases from J, with 16 bases between. The CDR3 consists of 17 residues. Per the germline V gene, CDR1 is SGHVS and CDR2 is FNYEAQ. CDR3: CASSLEARVGSTDTQYF. Here the CDR3 DNA reads TGTGCCAGCAGCTTAGAGGCCAGGGTGGGGTCCACAGATACGCAGTATTTT.

This chain uses TRBV4-1 with TRBJ1-4; D not certain. V was pared by 4 bases and J by 5 bases, with 17 bases between. The CDR3 extends over 16 amino acids. Germline lookup yields CDR1 MGHRA and CDR2 YSYEKL. The CDR3, as DNA: TGCGCCAGCAGCCGGTGGGTAGTTGAGGAGAATGAAAAACTGTTTTTT. Translated: CASSRWVVEENEKLFF.

The chain recombines TRBV7-2 with TRBJ1-1, with no clear D. The CDR3 has 14 amino acids. CDR1 is SGHTA, CDR2 FQGNSA, per germline. The V and J ends lost 5 bases and 3 bases respectively, with 13 bases between them. CDR3 nucleotide sequence: TGTGCCAGCAGCGCCAGCCGGGTGGACACTGAAGCTTTCTTT. Translated, it gives CASSASRVDTEAFF. The whole variable domain, filled in from reference TRBV7-2 and TRBJ1-1, reads GAGVSQSPSNKVTEKGKDVELRCDPISGHTALYWYRQSLGQGLEFLIYFQGNSAPDKSGLPSDRFSAERTGGSVSTLTIQRTQQEDSAVYLCASSASRVDTEAFFGQGTRLTVV.

The CDR3 region has the DNA TGTGCCAGCAGCACGACTCCCCGTAGCTCCTACAATGAGCAGTTCTTC. This codes for CASSTTPRSSYNEQFF. The chain has TRBV13 and TRBJ2-1, with D unresolved. The germline CDR1 and CDR2 sequences are PRHDT and FYEKMQ (reference sequence). This CDR3 is built from 16 residues. V lost 5 bases and J 0 bases, leaving 14 bases between the germline ends.

This clone has a single count. V gene TRBV5-1 combines with J gene TRBJ1-5; D not resolved. Germline CDR1 is SGHRS and CDR2 is YFSETQ. V dropped 0 bases and J dropped 0 bases, with 10 bases sitting between them. CDR3 length equals 16 residues. For the CDR3, the DNA is TGCGCCAGCAGCTTGGCCGGAGTTAATAGCAATCAGCCCCAGCATTTT. As protein: CASSLAGVNSNQPQHF.

The chain is built from TRBV9 and TRBJ1-5; D ambiguous. V lost 0 bases to trimming and J lost 9 bases, with 16 bases between them. The CDR3 extends over 15 amino acids. Germline V CDR1 and CDR2: SGDLS, YYNGEE. The CDR3 nucleotides are TGTGCCAGCAGCGTAGGGGCCGGTACTTCTTGGCCCCAGCATTTT. It codes for CASSVGAGTSWPQHF.

This chain uses TRBV7-2 with TRBJ2-5; D gene ambiguous. Per germline, CDR1 SGHTA and CDR2 FQGNSA. V was shortened by 5 bases and J by 4 bases, with 11 bases between the two germline ends. This CDR3 is built from 13 residues. The CDR3 loop is CASSPPARETQYF. In DNA form, the CDR3 reads TGTGCCAGCAGCCCACCCGCGAGAGAGACCCAGTACTTC.

The chain has TRBV4-1 and TRBJ1-5, with D maybe TRBD1 (6 bases). V was pared by 5 bases and J by 1 base, with 12 bases between. CDR1 MGHRA and CDR2 YSYEKL come from the germline V gene. The CDR3 has 15 residues. DNA of the CDR3: TGCGCCAGCAGCGCCAGGGGATACAGCAATCAGCCCCAGCATTTT. It yields the protein CASSARGYSNQPQHF.

V gene TRBV9 combines with J gene TRBJ2-1; TRBD2 is a possible D gene (5 bases). V lost 4 bases and J 5 bases, leaving 19 bases between the germline ends. The CDR3 loop spans 16 amino acids. The germline gives CDR1 SGDLS, CDR2 YYNGEE. The CDR3 protein is CASSTSGRDVNNEQFF. The CDR3 nucleotides are TGTGCCAGCAGCACCAGCGGACGAGACGTGAACAATGAGCAGTTCTTC.

The chain joins TRBV5-1 to TRBJ2-2, with D perhaps matching TRBD1 (5 bases). The V end lost 1 base, the J end lost 5 bases, and 12 bases lay between the germline ends. The CDR3 loop spans 15 amino acids. Germline assignment: CDR1 SGHRS and CDR2 YFSETQ. CDR3 sequence reads: CASSLTGVFTGELFF. The CDR3 bases are TGCGCCAGCAGCTTGACAGGAGTCTTTACCGGGGAGCTGTTTTTT.

V gene TRBV9 combines with J gene TRBJ2-3; perhaps TRBD2 as D (6 bases). CDR1 is SGDLS and CDR2 is YYNGEE in the germline V gene. Trimming removed 6 bases from V and 3 bases from J, with 17 bases in between. This CDR3 contains 15 residues. The CDR3 here is CASKKGRGRTDTQYF. Written as DNA, the CDR3 is TGTGCCAGCAAGAAAGGGCGGGGTAGAACAGATACGCAGTATTTT.

The chain combines TRBV19 with TRBJ1-1, with D unresolved. CDR1 and CDR2 (germline): LNHDA, SQIVND (reference sequence). Trimming cost V 7 bases and J 2 bases, with 8 bases left between them. The CDR3 extends over 12 amino acids. CDR3 nucleotide sequence: TGTGCCAGTATGTACAACAACACTGAAGCTTTCTTT. Amino acid sequence: CASMYNNTEAFF.

This chain links TRBV27 with TRBJ1-6; 11 bases line up with TRBD1. Germline CDR1 is MNHEY and CDR2 is SMNVEV (reference sequence). J was trimmed by 9 bases and V by 5 bases; bases with no gene match: 12. This CDR3 has 17 amino acids. The CDR3 DNA follows: TGTGCCAGCAGTCCACTATTTGGGGGGACAGGGGGTTCACCCCTCCACTTT. This sequence encodes CASSPLFGGTGGSPLHF.

The rearrangement joins TRBV14 to TRBJ2-1; TRBD2 matches 10 bases. Trimming at V came to 9 bases and at J to 4 bases, leaving 6 bases not matched to a gene. The CDR3 is 14 residues long. Germline V CDR1 and CDR2: SGHDN, FVKESK. This CDR3 reads CASKAGGRYNEQFF. The CDR3 DNA reads as TGTGCCAGTAAAGCGGGGGGGAGATACAATGAGCAGTTCTTC.

This chain uses TRBV11-1 with TRBJ1-1, with D possibly matching TRBD1 (6 bases). The V and J ends lost 4 bases and 3 bases respectively, with 12 bases between them. Germline V gene data show CDR1 as SGHAT and CDR2 as FQDESV (reference sequence). CDR3 length equals 14 residues. DNA for the CDR3: TGTGCCAGCAGCTCCCCGGGACAAGACACTGAAGCTTTCTTT. This encodes CASSSPGQDTEAFF.

The chain links TRBV14 to TRBJ2-2; 12 bases agree with TRBD2. The CDR3 length is 16 residues. V trimming: 3 bases; J trimming: 4 bases; junction bases outside the gene matches: 3. Germline V gene sequence: CDR1 SGHDN, CDR2 FVKESK. CDR3 protein: CASSHGLAGPTGELFF. CDR3 DNA sequence: TGTGCCAGCAGCCACGGACTAGCGGGGCCCACCGGGGAGCTGTTTTTT.

The rearrangement links TRBV4-3 to TRBJ2-3, with D possibly matching TRBD2 (5 bases). With 0 bases removed from V and 10 bases from J, the gap between germline ends came to 29 bases. The germline gives CDR1 LGHNA, CDR2 YSLEER. The CDR3 sequence is 19 residues long. This CDR3 is CASSQDTIITSPGPSAQYF. The DNA for the CDR3 is TGCGCCAGCAGCCAAGACACGATCATCACTAGTCCCGGGCCTTCGGCGCAGTATTTT.

This sequence joins TRBV27 and TRBJ2-7; D is ambiguous. This CDR3 has 13 amino acids. Germline V gene lookup returns CDR1 MNHEY and CDR2 SMNVEV (reference sequence). The ends were cut back, 7 bases at V and 0 bases at J, with 10 bases in the middle. The CDR3 spells CASMSRNSYEQYF. As DNA, the CDR3 is TGTGCCAGCATGAGCAGGAACTCCTACGAGCAGTACTTC.

The chain links TRBV7-9 to TRBJ2-7, with a possible D match to TRBD2 (5 bases). Germline CDR1 SEHNR, CDR2 FQNEAQ (reference sequence). This CDR3 is 17 amino acids long. V lost 3 bases to trimming and J lost 2 bases, with 20 bases between them. DNA for the CDR3: TGTGCCAGCAGCTTGCGTTCCTCGGGGAAAGCGACCTACGAGCAGTACTTC. Protein: CASSLRSSGKATYEQYF.

The genes are TRBV19 and TRBJ1-1; a possible D gene is TRBD1 (5 bases). With 7 bases removed from V and 3 bases from J, the gap between germline ends came to 9 bases. CDR3 size: 12 residues. CDR1 and CDR2 (germline): LNHDA, SQIVND (reference sequence). The CDR3 sequence: CASKDIYTEAFF. The CDR3 nucleotides read TGTGCCAGTAAGGACATCTACACTGAAGCTTTCTTT.